This TCR beta chain was found in a study of blood T cell repertoires in COVID-19 (dated by TCRdb to the early 2020s). Regarding the research as a whole: Samples covering the acute and convalescent phases of COVID-19 were provided by collaborators in the United States, Italy and Spain. The material from the prospective study consisted of cDNA or gDNA derived from T cells, B-cell-depleted T cells, or PBMCs. Subjects who had been exposed to COVID-19, were actively infected with it, or had recovered from it provided the deeply sampled blood TCRbeta repertoires that made up the dataset. The repertoires were released in a freely available public database intended as a resource for research on the immune response to SARS-CoV-2. The samples were drawn from two sources: the first 160 participants of the ongoing ImmuneRACE study, and over 1,000 subjects contributed by 6 global collaborators. Nearly every sample came with metadata listing a de-identified subject ID, COVID-19 status, age in years and sex. Where HLA class I and class II types were available, the types were taken from metadata supplied by the sample provider, not from assay-based typing. Broader findings and caveats from the paper: The amount of clinical and demographic metadata varied by source and participant and was provided uncurated.

About this clone itself: Its antigen remains undetermined. Per-nucleotide qualities are absent, and no much larger clonotype sits a single base away.

TCRbeta CDR3 regions were amplified from genomic DNA by means of the immunoSEQ Assay, a bias-controlled multiplex PCR. The paper's processing steps were these. Nucleated cell counts per sample were estimated from amplification of reference gene primers within the assay. To quantify the absolute abundance of each unique TCRbeta CDR3 rearrangement, sequence reads were collapsed and filtered. For each sample, productive Simpson clonality was calculated by taking the square root of Simpson's diversity index across productive rearrangements. Imported from immuneACCESS, the table was reduced by TCRdb to in-frame sequences with V and J called. These copies leave out some clones; in studies compared against another copy, an unresolved V gene accounts for under half, and the cause of the remainder is not known. The D gene and trimming were derived from the DNA, and the V and J assignments and clone size from that table. The sample table holds some 58,000 clones, of which around nine tenths were seen once. The leading ten clones occupy 4% of the sample.

The germline V and J ends show losses of 7 bases and 0 bases respectively, and no gene match explains 5 bases of the junction. Measured from the cysteine to the phenylalanine, the CDR3 is 15 residues long. Just the 45-base CDR3 DNA is kept, in frame starting at base 1. Via the germline V gene, CDR1 is SNHLY and CDR2 FYNNEI. Each collaborating institution followed its own protocols to collect whole blood in K2EDTA tubes. For TCRbeta analysis, collaborators shipped samples in one of three forms: frozen whole blood, isolated PBMCs, or DNA extracted from either of those sample types. Sequencing was done on a sample of peripheral blood. The sequence joins TRBV2 to TRBJ2-1; TRBD2 aligns with 8 central bases. The source is a man aged 50 to 60 with acute or convalescent COVID-19. For the CDR3, the sequence is CASNPSGSSYNEQFF. The DNA is as follows: TGTGCCAGCAATCCAAGCGGGAGCTCCTACAATGAGCAGTTCTTC. With the rest looked up from the reference TRBV2 and TRBJ2-1 genes rather than sequenced, the full variable domain is EPEVTQTPSHQVTQMGQEVILRCVPISNHLYFYWYRQILGQKVEFLVSFYNNEISEKSEIFDDQFSVERPDGSNFTLKIRSTKLEDSAMYFCASNPSGSSYNEQFFGPGTRLTVL.